The sequence of this T cell receptor beta chain was determined in a study of shared clonotypes between healthy human individuals. The assay was immunoSEQ multiplex PCR, and TCRdb's table has in-frame clones only and misses some. The sample holds around 2.1 million clones, 85% to 95% seen once. This clone was recorded only once. Naivety among CD8 cells was defined by CD45RO negativity and positive CCR7 selection, thereby excluding terminally differentiated effector memory CD45RA+ cells. The CDR3 runs to 15 residues. With 3 bases removed from V and 4 bases from J, the gap between germline ends came to 15 bases. Germline V gene sequence: CDR1 MGHRA, CDR2 YSYEKL.

The clonotype originates from a man aged 18 to 29 in good health. Some clones in this sample may be carry-over from other donors' samples. The rearrangement joins TRBV4-1 to TRBJ1-1; weak D call: TRBD1 (5 bases). The specimen was naive CD8+ T cells from PBMCs. Here the CDR3 DNA reads TGCGCCAGCAGCCATCCCGGGGGGGGAGTCACTGAAGCTTTCTTT. Amino acid sequence: CASSHPGGGVTEAFF.